The 14 T cell receptor beta chains given below trace back to one sample, sequenced in a study of T cell responses to AZD1222 COVID-19 vaccine. Profiled with immunoSEQ multiplex PCR; TCRdb holds only in-frame clones, not every one. The repertoire holds 100,000 to 150,000 clones, with roughly 94% as singletons. The sequencing used peripheral blood, collected on day 0 of AZD1222 vaccination. These receptors were collected from an adult in good health.

The V gene is TRBV5-3, the J gene TRBJ1-2; D unresolved. TRBV5-3 is an open reading frame whose function is uncertain. CDR3 length equals 14 residues. The germline V and J ends were trimmed by 8 bases and 0 bases, with 14 bases remaining between them. In DNA, the CDR3 is TGTGCCAGGCCCCTCGGGCGCTCTAACTATGGCTACACCTTC. It encodes CARPLGRSNYGYTF.

As for this clone: At one end the junction does not follow the germline gene, possibly because of a read error. The chain employs TRBV19 and TRBJ1-2; TRBD1 agrees at 7 bases. Germline V gives CDR1 LNHDA, CDR2 SQIVND (reference sequence). The CDR3 extends over 14 amino acids. The CDR3 DNA reads TGTGCCAGTAGTTTCACAGGGGATAACTTTGGCTACACCTTC. The encoded protein is CASSFTGDNFGYTF.

V and J are TRBV2 and TRBJ1-5; a weak D match, TRBD1 (6 bases). Germline V gives CDR1 SNHLY, CDR2 FYNNEI. This CDR3 is 12 amino acids long. V lost 3 bases to trimming and J lost 6 bases, with 6 bases between them. The CDR3 spells CASSEGAQPQHF. The CDR3 DNA reads as TGTGCCAGCAGTGAGGGGGCTCAGCCCCAGCATTTT.

V is TRBV7-9 and J is TRBJ1-1, with D hard to call. CDR3 length: 13 residues. The V gene lost 2 bases and the J gene lost 10 bases, with 14 bases spanning the gap. The germline V gene has CDR1 SEHNR and CDR2 FQNEAQ (reference sequence). The CDR3 DNA is TGTGCCAGCAGCTTACAAGGGATGAGTACAGCTTTCTTT. Protein: CASSLQGMSTAFF.

The rearrangement joins TRBV6-1 to TRBJ1-2; D ambiguous. The CDR3 runs to 15 residues. Germline V gives CDR1 MNHNS, CDR2 SASEGT. Trimming took off 2 bases at V and 5 bases at J, with 15 bases between the two ends. CDR3 protein: CASSEIGRRTYGYTF. In DNA form, the CDR3 reads TGTGCCAGCAGTGAAATAGGGCGAAGAACGTATGGCTACACCTTC.

J is TRBJ1-5 and V is TRBV19; D not certain. Trimming took 6 bases from V and 0 from J, leaving 9 bases between them. The CDR3 spans 14 residues. CDR1 LNHDA and CDR2 SQIVND come from the germline V gene (reference sequence). This CDR3 reads CASRPLFSNQPQHF. DNA of the CDR3: TGTGCCAGTAGACCTCTTTTTAGCAATCAGCCCCAGCATTTT.

The chain links TRBV19 to TRBJ1-5, with D possibly being TRBD1 (5 bases). V was clipped by 3 bases and J by 0 bases, with 12 bases between them. Germline V gene data show CDR1 as LNHDA and CDR2 as SQIVND (reference sequence). The CDR3 runs 16 residues. This CDR3 is CASSIGAGYSNQPQHF. The CDR3 coding sequence is TGTGCCAGTAGTATTGGGGCGGGGTATAGCAATCAGCCCCAGCATTTT.

V usage is TRBV11-3 and J usage is TRBJ2-7; the D gene is possibly TRBD2 (6 bases). Trimming cost V 5 bases and J 2 bases, with 16 bases left between them. The CDR3 runs 15 residues. In germline, CDR1 is SGHNT, CDR2 YENEEA. CDR3 coding DNA: TGTGCCAGCAGCCAAGGGGCGGGGCTCCCCTACGAGCAGTACTTC. Translating it yields CASSQGAGLPYEQYF.

CDR3 nucleotide sequence: TGTGCCAGCAGCCTCGGGACAGGGAGGCGCTACACCTTC. Translation gives CASSLGTGRRYTF. V is TRBV6-5 and J is TRBJ1-2, with TRBD1 matching over 9 bases. The junction had 8 bases not matched to a gene; V was cut back by 6 bases and J by 9 bases. The CDR3 contains 13 residues. Germline loops: CDR1 MNHEY, CDR2 SVGAGI.

This chain links TRBV11-1 with TRBJ2-7; D may be TRBD2 (6 bases). Germline CDR1 SGHAT, CDR2 FQDESV (reference sequence). Trimming shortened V by 0 bases and J by 4 bases, and 13 bases separated the two germline ends. This CDR3 has 15 residues. The CDR3 DNA reads as TGTGCCAGCAGCTTAGCATTTAGCGGAATATACGAGCAGTACTTC. Residues: CASSLAFSGIYEQYF.

The rearrangement joins TRBV6-1 to TRBJ2-3; D is undetermined. Per the germline V gene, CDR1 is MNHNS and CDR2 is SASEGT. With 1 base removed from V and 5 bases from J, the gap between germline ends came to 7 bases. The CDR3 runs 13 residues. The CDR3 spells CASSEVVGDTQYF. For the CDR3, the DNA is TGTGCCAGCAGTGAAGTCGTCGGAGATACGCAGTATTTT.

This sequence joins TRBV28 and TRBJ1-3; 9 positions match TRBD1. This CDR3 region has 16 residues. Germline V gene lookup returns CDR1 MDHEN and CDR2 SYDVKM. Trimming at V came to 3 bases and at J to 0 bases, leaving 3 bases not matched to a gene. Written as DNA, the CDR3 is TGTGCCAGCAGTTTTGGGGACAGGGCCTCTGGAAACACCATATATTTT. It yields the protein CASSFGDRASGNTIYF.

This clone showed up just once. This chain joins TRBV6-5 and TRBJ1-1, with no clear D. Trimming removed 1 base from V and 2 bases from J, with 8 bases in between. Germline assignment: CDR1 MNHEY and CDR2 SVGAGI. The CDR3 covers 14 residues. CDR3 region: CASSYLSINTEAFF. CDR3 nucleotides: TGTGCCAGCAGTTACTTATCAATCAACACTGAAGCTTTCTTT.

The V call is TRBV7-2, the J call TRBJ1-2, with TRBD1 matching 12 bases. This CDR3 has 17 amino acids. CDR1 is SGHTA, CDR2 FQGNSA, per germline. Trimming at V came to 5 bases and at J to 4 bases, leaving 11 bases not matched to a gene. CDR3 loop: CASSTRDRGLPSYGYTF. The CDR3 bases are TGTGCCAGCAGCACCCGGGACAGGGGGCTCCCGAGCTATGGCTACACCTTC.